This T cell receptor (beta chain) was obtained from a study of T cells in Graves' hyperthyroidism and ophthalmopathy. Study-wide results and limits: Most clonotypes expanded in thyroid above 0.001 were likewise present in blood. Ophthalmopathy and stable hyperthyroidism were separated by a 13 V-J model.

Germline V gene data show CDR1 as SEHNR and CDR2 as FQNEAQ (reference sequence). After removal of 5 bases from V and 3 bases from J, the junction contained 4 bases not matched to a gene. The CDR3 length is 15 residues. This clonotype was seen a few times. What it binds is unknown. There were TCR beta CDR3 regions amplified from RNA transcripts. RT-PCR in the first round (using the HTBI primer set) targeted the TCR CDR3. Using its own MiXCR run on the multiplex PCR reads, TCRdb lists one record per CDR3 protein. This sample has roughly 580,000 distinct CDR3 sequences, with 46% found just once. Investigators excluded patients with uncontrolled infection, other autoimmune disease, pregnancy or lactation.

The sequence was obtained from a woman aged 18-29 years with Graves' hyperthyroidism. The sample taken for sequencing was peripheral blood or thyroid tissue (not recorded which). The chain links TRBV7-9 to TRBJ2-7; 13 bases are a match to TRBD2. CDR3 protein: CASSGLAGEGYEQYF. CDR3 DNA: TGTGCCAGCAGCGGACTAGCGGGAGAAGGCTACGAGCAGTACTTC.